This passage covers 3 T cell receptor beta chains from one sample sequenced in a study of tumor-infiltrating lymphocytes in primary liver carcinoma. The study co-extracted DNA and RNA from around 20-30 mg of unsorted bulk tissue. Constant-region priming of around 500 ng total RNA yielded TCR beta cDNA. The TCR beta library was amplified through three nested multiplex PCR rounds in a modified ARM-PCR procedure. Each of the first two PCR rounds ran roughly 9 cycles with TRBV1-TRBV30 forward and C-beta reverse primers. TCRdb re-called the multiplex PCR reads with MiXCR, one entry per CDR3 protein. This table holds 37,000 or so distinct CDR3 sequences, around 75% found once. Input material: tumor-adjacent normal liver tissue. The receptor source for this set is a man aged 40-49 years with primary liver carcinoma and hepatitis B virus infection.

With regard to this clonotype: A junction boundary mismatches the germline segment, possibly from a read error. The chain is built from TRBV24-1 and TRBJ2-1; TRBD1 is a possible D gene (6 bases). Germline CDR1 and CDR2: KGHDR and SFDVKD. The CDR3 covers 16 residues. The CDR3 reads CATSDPRGSSYNEQLF. The DNA for the CDR3 is TGTGCCACCAGTGACCCCAGGGGAAGCTCCTACAATGAGCAGCTCTTC.

This clonotype has only one observation. Relative to the germline gene, one junction end is altered; a read error may explain this. V gene TRBV6-2 or TRBV6-3 combines with J gene TRBJ2-1; 8 bases fit TRBD2. CDR3 size: 16 residues. CDR1 and CDR2 (germline): MNHEY, SVGEGT. The CDR3 DNA reads as TGTCCCAGCAGTTACACGCCCAACGGGAGGGCCGATGGGCAGTTCTTC. Translating gives CPSSYTPNGRADGQFF.

V usage is TRBV20-1 and J usage is TRBJ2-7; 12 bases match TRBD2. Germline V gene lookup returns CDR1 DFQATT and CDR2 SNEGSKA (reference sequence). The CDR3 consists of 15 residues. The V and J ends lost 0 bases and 3 bases, in that order; junction bases with no gene match: 3. The CDR3 region has the DNA TGCAGTGCTAGAGATAGGACTAGCGGGAACTACGAGCAGTACTTC. Its protein is CSARDRTSGNYEQYF.